Listed here are 15 T cell receptor beta chains from one sample, sequenced in a study of blood T cells in healthy people across ages. Alongside a J-beta primer mix, a sample-barcoded 5' primer served in a second PCR lasting roughly 7 to 12 cycles. TCRdb re-analysed the 5' RACE reads in MiXCR, keeping a single row per CDR3 protein. The table records under 2,000,000 distinct CDR3 sequences, around 50% of them present only once. The source material was blood. Source of these receptors: a woman aged 35 to 49 in good health.

The chain links TRBV21-1 to TRBJ2-7; the table's D call of TRBD1 was not tested on the DNA. TRBV21-1 is a listed pseudogene. The CDR3 spans 14 residues. For the CDR3, the DNA is TGTGCCAGCAGCTGTTGGGACAGGGACTACGAGCAGTACTTC. It encodes CASSCWDRDYEQYF.

In this sample, this clonotype turned up a few times. The genes are TRBV15 and TRBJ2-7, with TRBD1 as a possible D gene (6 bases). CDR1 and CDR2 (germline): LNHNV, YYDKDF (reference sequence). Trimming took 2 bases from V and 0 from J, leaving 11 bases between them. The length of the CDR3 is 15 residues. CDR3 loop: CATSRMQGTSYEQYF. Here the CDR3 DNA reads TGTGCCACCAGCAGAATGCAGGGGACCTCCTACGAGCAGTACTTC.

This rearrangement joins TRBV7-2 to TRBJ2-1, with 10 bases fitting TRBD2. CDR1 and CDR2 from the germline V gene are SGHTA and FQGNSA. This CDR3 is 15 amino acids long. The J segment lost 3 bases and the V segment lost 5 bases, leaving 4 bases of the junction unmatched. The DNA of the CDR3 is TGTGCCAGCAGCGGGACTAGCGAGTTCTACAATGAGCAGTTCTTC. Amino acids: CASSGTSEFYNEQFF. The full variable domain, in which reference TRBV7-2 and TRBJ2-1 provide the parts outside the CDR3, is GAGVSQSPSNKVTEKGKDVELRCDPISGHTALYWYRQSLGQGLEFLIYFQGNSAPDKSGLPSDRFSAERTGGSVSTLTIQRTQQEDSAVYLCASSGTSEFYNEQFFGPGTRLTVL.

This clonotype was seen only a few times. The CDR3 protein is CASSSHPTDTQYF. The CDR3 region has the DNA TGTGCCAGCAGTTCCCACCCGACAGATACGCAGTATTTT. V gene TRBV6-6 combines with J gene TRBJ2-3; D call uncertain. Germline V gene data show CDR1 as MNHNY and CDR2 as SVGAGI (reference sequence). With 4 bases removed from V and 3 bases from J, the gap between germline ends came to 8 bases. The CDR3 is 13 amino acids.

The rearrangement links TRBV2 to TRBJ1-5; 9 nucleotides match TRBD1. Losses at the gene ends were 10 bases for V and 6 bases for J; bases not matched to a gene: 10. Per germline, CDR1 SNHLY and CDR2 FYNNEI. CDR3 length equals 14 residues. In DNA, the CDR3 is TGTGCCACCAACCTGGGACAGGGTAGTCAGCCCCAGCATTTT. It specifies CATNLGQGSQPQHF.

This clonotype has a handful of counts. The CDR3 DNA reads as TGTGCCAGCGGAAGACAGGGAATAGCGGGGGGTCAAGAGACCCAGTACTTC. Translating gives CASGRQGIAGGQETQYF. The chain combines TRBV7-6 with TRBJ2-5; 10 nucleotides line up with TRBD2. Germline-derived CDR1 and CDR2 are SGHVS and FNYEAQ. V was clipped by 8 bases and J by 2 bases; unmatched bases: 14. This CDR3 comprises 17 residues.

This clonotype was detected only once. This chain connects TRBV9 to TRBJ1-2; D gene ambiguous. V dropped 0 bases and J dropped 0 bases, with 9 bases sitting between them. The CDR3 totals 15 residues. Germline V gives CDR1 SGDLS, CDR2 YYNGEE. As DNA, the CDR3 is TGTGCCAGCAGCGTAGAGGCCAGAGCTAACTATGGCTACACCTTC. Its translation: CASSVEARANYGYTF.

This sequence joins TRBV20-1 and TRBJ2-5; 12 nucleotides align to TRBD1. Germline CDR1 DFQATT, CDR2 SNEGSKA (reference sequence). J gave up 5 bases and V 2 bases, and 12 bases lay outside the gene matches. This CDR3 comprises 17 residues. The CDR3 loop reads CSARLPRDRGPEETQYF. For the CDR3, the DNA is TGCAGTGCTAGACTCCCCCGGGACAGGGGGCCAGAGGAGACCCAGTACTTC.

The V gene is TRBV11-3, the J gene TRBJ2-6, with D possibly being TRBD2 (6 bases). Trimming removed 3 bases from V and 4 bases from J, with 16 bases in between. This CDR3 has 17 amino acids. Germline CDR1 SGHNT, CDR2 YENEEA. The CDR3 loop is CASSFSLGGSGANVLTF. The CDR3 DNA follows: TGTGCCAGCAGCTTTTCCCTCGGGGGATCGGGGGCCAACGTCCTGACTTTC.

The gene calls are TRBV11-2 and TRBJ2-4; weak D call: TRBD1 (6 bases). The DNA end is more similar to TRBJ2-7, so the J call may be wrong. The CDR3 totals 15 residues. CDR1 and CDR2 (germline): SGHAT, FQNNGV. The CDR3 region is CASSFRPGAANEQYF. CDR3 DNA sequence: TGTGCCAGCAGCTTCCGCCCAGGGGCAGCAAACGAGCAGTACTTC.

The chain uses TRBV20-1 and TRBJ1-5, with 8 bases identical to TRBD1. Trimming removed 3 bases from V and 2 bases from J; junction bases left unmatched: 9. Germline V gene sequence: CDR1 DFQATT, CDR2 SNEGSKA (reference sequence). This CDR3 has 16 amino acids. CDR3 sequence: CSARYSTGGGNQPQHF. The CDR3 DNA sequence: TGCAGTGCTAGGTACAGTACAGGGGGGGGCAATCAGCCCCAGCATTTT.

V gene TRBV7-6 combines with J gene TRBJ2-5; D unclear. In germline, CDR1 is SGHVS, CDR2 FNYEAQ. Trimming shortened V by 1 base and J by 0 bases, and 9 bases separated the two germline ends. CDR3 length equals 15 residues. The CDR3 DNA follows: TGTGCCAGCAGCTTAGGAGACTGGAACCAAGAGACCCAGTACTTC. This translates into CASSLGDWNQETQYF.

The chain employs TRBV5-5 and TRBJ2-1; 11 nucleotides align to TRBD2. Unmatched junction bases numbered 8, after V lost 5 bases and J lost 4 bases. Germline-derived CDR1 and CDR2 are SGHKS and YYEKEE (reference sequence). The CDR3 contains 16 residues. The CDR3 sequence is CASRTIAGGPYNEQFF. In DNA, the CDR3 is TGTGCCAGCAGAACCATAGCGGGGGGGCCGTACAATGAGCAGTTCTTC.

Points on this clonotype: One junction end does not reproduce the germline sequence, and a read error may be involved. The chain has TRBV7-9 and TRBJ1-2; tentatively, D is TRBD1 (6 bases). CDR3 length: 14 amino acids. Germline V gene lookup returns CDR1 SEHNR and CDR2 FQNEAQ (reference sequence). The CDR3 reads CASSVAGDNYGYTF. CDR3 DNA: TGTGCCAGCAGCGTAGCAGGGGACAACTATGGCTACACCTTC.

The chain couples TRBV5-1 to TRBJ2-5; TRBD2 matches 8 bases. After removal of 5 bases from V and 0 bases from J, the junction contained 6 bases not matched to a gene. Germline V gene sequence: CDR1 SGHRS, CDR2 YFSETQ. The CDR3 is 15 amino acids. This CDR3 reads CASRDSGGYQETQYF. CDR3 in DNA: TGCGCCAGCAGGGACTCGGGGGGGTACCAAGAGACCCAGTACTTC.